Below are 2 T cell receptor beta chains sequenced from a single sample in a study of cytomegalovirus exposure and HLA in healthy donors. The PCR was carried out with 60 Vbeta primers and 13 Jbeta primers. The data were produced by immunoSEQ multiplex PCR, yet TCRdb's version contains in-frame clones alone and is incomplete. This sample has around 140,000 clones, with almost 85% found just once. Sample: PBMCs. These receptors were taken from a man younger than 35 in good health and CMV-seropositive.

The chain couples TRBV15 to TRBJ1-1, with 7 bases lining up with TRBD1. The CDR3 extends over 17 amino acids. Unmatched junction bases numbered 13, after V lost 5 bases and J lost 1 base. In germline, CDR1 is LNHNV, CDR2 YYDKDF (reference sequence). For the CDR3, the DNA is TGTGCCACCAGCGGAAGACAGGGAGTTTGGGCGAACACTGAAGCTTTCTTT. Translation gives CATSGRQGVWANTEAFF. Variable domain in full (rest from reference TRBV15 and TRBJ1-1): DAMVIQNPRYQVTQFGKPVTLSCSQTLNHNVMYWYQQKSSQAPKLLFHYYDKDFNNEADTPDNFQSRRPNTSFCFLDIRSPGLGDTAMYLCATSGRQGVWANTEAFFGQGTRLTVV.

The rearrangement uses TRBV28 and TRBJ2-7, with a weak D call TRBD2 (6 bases). CDR3 length: 12 residues. Germline V gives CDR1 MDHEN, CDR2 SYDVKM. Trimming stripped 8 bases from V and 3 bases from J, with 11 bases between. The chain's CDR3 is CASRDSRYEQYF. CDR3 coding DNA: TGTGCCAGCCGGGACTCCCGCTACGAGCAGTACTTC. The variable domain in full, with the rest retrieved from reference TRBV28 and TRBJ2-7, is DVKVTQSSRYLVKRTGEKVFLECVQDMDHENMFWYRQDPGLGLRLIYFSYDVKMKEKGDIPEGYSVSREKKERFSLILESASTNQTSMYLCASRDSRYEQYFGPGTRLTVT.